Listed below are T cell receptor beta chains from one sample, sequenced in a study of shared clonotypes between healthy human individuals. Data came from immunoSEQ multiplex PCR; TCRdb stores just in-frame clones and leaves some out. This sample has over a million clones, with 95% to 97% found just once. The sequencing sample was made of naive CD4+ T cells sorted from blood. The source of these receptors is a man aged 25 to 45 in good health. Each CDR3 is given with its conserved first and last residue. Fields, in order: CDR3 protein, J gene, V gene.

CASSESPDSYNEQFF TRBJ2-1 TRBV25-1
CASSPRQGSGNTIYF TRBJ1-3 TRBV18
CASSRGLNNEQFF TRBJ2-1 TRBV28
CASWEFNTEAFF TRBJ1-1 TRBV5-5
CASGAGRGEQYF TRBJ2-7 TRBV10-1
CASSLAFVGAGNEQFF TRBJ2-1 TRBV7-2
CASSLGVGGTEAFF TRBJ1-1 TRBV7-9
CASSFPRAGELFF TRBJ2-2 TRBV5-4
CASNPRGRSGGLVNEQFF TRBJ2-1 TRBV7-6
CASSLLVGELFF TRBJ2-2 TRBV28
CASSPNYAGGELFF TRBJ2-2 TRBV11-3
CASSYSQTQYF TRBJ2-5 TRBV6-5
CASSEGGRAAGANVLTF TRBJ2-6 TRBV10-2
CASIFYGYTF TRBJ1-2 TRBV10-1
CASSRGDETEAFF TRBJ1-1 TRBV6-1
CASSSHRGSNQPQHF TRBJ1-5 TRBV27
CASSLPPSSYEQYF TRBJ2-7 TRBV28
CASSRDRRQSGELFF TRBJ2-2 TRBV5-1
CASSVGTSNTGELFF TRBJ2-2 TRBV7-9
CASSLLLTIAGSSYNEQFF TRBJ2-1 TRBV28
CASSFPYQPQHF TRBJ1-5 TRBV6-6
CATRGKAHDEQFF TRBJ2-1 TRBV10-3
CASSKTLDEQFF TRBJ2-1 TRBV5-1
CASSQTWMQGIGGQYF TRBJ2-3 TRBV7-2
CASSPLQGGTEAFF TRBJ1-1 TRBV18
CASSYGLSTDTQYF TRBJ2-3 TRBV6-5
CASSFDRPTSGEAFF TRBJ1-1 TRBV7-2
CASSIAGGGMVYEQYF TRBJ2-7 TRBV19
CASSLIGGRANEQFF TRBJ2-1 TRBV5-5
CASSLGTGKNNQPQHF TRBJ1-5 TRBV5-6
CASSSQATGELFF TRBJ2-2 TRBV7-3